This T cell receptor (beta chain) was obtained from a study of shared T cell receptors in the human thymus. V was clipped by 0 bases and J by 3 bases, with 15 bases between them. The CDR3 totals 17 residues. The V gene's germline CDR1 is MGHRA and CDR2 YSYEKL. TCRdb's table, derived via immunoSEQ multiplex PCR, lists solely in-frame clones and lacks some. The table lists around 67,000 clones, about 95% of them singletons. This receptor was obtained from a human donor. The chain uses TRBV4-1 and TRBJ1-5, with a weak D call TRBD1 (6 bases). Specimen: thymocytes. CDR3 in amino acids: CASSQDGGPKPNQPQHF. For the CDR3, the DNA is TGCGCCAGCAGCCAAGATGGGGGCCCAAAACCCAATCAGCCCCAGCATTTT.